This is a list of T cell receptor beta chains from one sample in a study of shared clonotypes between healthy human individuals. TCRdb's copy holds only in-frame clones and misses some; the assay was immunoSEQ multiplex PCR. The sample holds about 2 million clones, around 95% seen once. The sequencing input was naive CD4+ T cells sorted from blood. The receptor set was obtained from a man in his late teens or twenties in good health. Each CDR3 is given with its conserved first and last residue. The order of the fields is D gene, clone size, J gene, V gene, CDR3 protein, CDR3 DNA. A D gene is named only where the DNA matches it firmly. A clone size is listed for some rows: how often the clone was seen (once, few, many), or a class if it is expanded.

>-|-|TRBJ2-7|TRBV29-1
CSVEGTYEQYF
TGCAGCGTTGAAGGCACCTACGAGCAGTACTTC
>TRBD1|-|TRBJ1-1|TRBV29-1
CSVHQGAEAFF
TGCAGCGTTCATCAGGGGGCTGAAGCTTTCTTT
>TRBD2|-|TRBJ2-3|TRBV4-1
CASSQLAGRDTQYF
TGCGCCAGCAGCCAACTAGCGGGGCGAGATACGCAGTATTTT
>-|-|TRBJ1-2|TRBV5-6
CASSPDLPANYGYTF
TGTGCCAGCAGCCCGGACCTCCCGGCGAACTATGGCTACACCTTC
>TRBD2|-|TRBJ2-3|TRBV18
CASSLGTSGSGADTQYF
TGTGCCAGCTCACTGGGGACTAGCGGGAGCGGCGCAGATACGCAGTATTTT
>TRBD1|-|TRBJ1-4|TRBV5-6
CASRLTGKSNEKLFF
TGTGCCAGCAGGTTGACAGGGAAGTCTAATGAAAAACTGTTTTTT
>-|-|TRBJ2-2|TRBV7-2
CASSPSSNTGELFF
TGTGCCAGCAGCCCCAGCTCGAACACCGGGGAGCTGTTTTTT
>-|-|TRBJ2-3|TRBV12-5
CASGLVQSSARTDTQYF
TGTGCTAGTGGTTTGGTACAATCCAGCGCCCGCACAGATACGCAGTATTTT
>TRBD1|-|TRBJ2-7|TRBV19
CASSGPGTAQYF
TGTGCCAGTAGTGGGCCTGGGACAGCACAGTACTTC
>-|-|TRBJ1-1|TRBV7-9
CASRELGAEAFF
TGTGCCAGCAGAGAGTTAGGCGCTGAAGCTTTCTTT
>TRBD2|-|TRBJ2-7|TRBV4-1
CASSQDPSGSLYEQYF
TGCGCCAGCAGCCAAGATCCCAGCGGGAGTCTCTACGAGCAGTACTTC
>-|-|TRBJ2-6|TRBV6-1
CASSEGMAGANVLTF
TGTGCCAGCAGTGAGGGGATGGCTGGGGCCAACGTCCTGACTTTC
>-|-|TRBJ2-5|TRBV18
CASSPVVGETQYF
TGTGCCAGCTCACCAGTGGTTGGGGAGACCCAGTACTTC
>-|-|TRBJ2-7|TRBV13
CASSLGLF
TGTGCCAGCAGCCTCGGGCTCTTC
>-|-|TRBJ1-5|TRBV18
CASSPSNQPQHF
TGTGCCAGCTCACCGAGCAATCAGCCCCAGCATTTT
>TRBD1|-|TRBJ1-4|TRBV7-2
CASSSKDREKLFF
TGTGCCAGCAGCTCCAAGGACAGGGAAAAACTGTTTTTT
>-|-|TRBJ2-3|TRBV30
CAWSVAAGELDTQYF
TGTGCCTGGAGTGTAGCGGCAGGGGAATTGGATACGCAGTATTTT
>-|-|TRBJ2-7|TRBV6-5
CASSYGRAGDEQYF
TGTGCCAGCAGTTACGGGAGGGCAGGGGATGAGCAGTACTTC
>-|-|TRBJ2-3|TRBV6-1
CASSADWDTQYF
TGTGCCAGCAGTGCGGATTGGGATACGCAGTATTTT
>-|-|TRBJ2-7|TRBV7-2
CASSLARGEQYF
TGTGCCAGCAGCTTAGCGAGGGGCGAGCAGTACTTC
>-|-|TRBJ1-5|TRBV9
CASSDYRGSNQPQHF
TGTGCCAGCAGCGACTACAGAGGGAGCAATCAGCCCCAGCATTTT
>TRBD1|-|TRBJ2-1|TRBV10-2
CASRGQGAYNEQFF
TGCGCCAGCAGGGGACAGGGGGCGTACAATGAGCAGTTCTTC
>-|once|TRBJ1-2|TRBV6-1
CASRGSLFSYYGYTF
TGTGCCAGCAGAGGCAGCTTATTCTCATACTATGGCTACACCTTC
>TRBD2|-|TRBJ2-7|TRBV6-1
CASSTPGLGTYEQYF
TGTGCCAGCAGTACTCCGGGACTAGGAACCTACGAGCAGTACTTC
>-|-|TRBJ2-3|TRBV5-1
CATGTGPSSTDTQYF
TGCGCCACCGGGACTGGACCTTCTAGCACAGATACGCAGTATTTT
>-|-|TRBJ2-1|TRBV11-3
CASSLKGNEQFF
TGTGCCAGCAGCCTTAAAGGAAATGAGCAGTTCTTC
>-|-|TRBJ1-5|TRBV12-5
CASGWEDQPQHF
TGTGCTAGTGGTTGGGAGGATCAGCCCCAGCATTTT
>-|once|TRBJ2-5|TRBV30
CAWSMQETQYF
TGTGCCTGGAGTATGCAAGAGACCCAGTACTTC
>-|-|TRBJ2-7|TRBV2
CASRGEAYEQYF
TGTGCCAGCAGGGGTGAGGCCTACGAGCAGTACTTC